Listed below are T cell receptor beta chains from one sample, sequenced in a study of sequential checkpoint blockade in melanoma. Repertoires were generated with immunoSEQ multiplex PCR, while TCRdb's copy carries only in-frame clones and drops some. The sample lists around 16,000 clones; around 92% were seen once. This specimen was CD8+ T cells sorted from blood (inferred from file names), taken from a patient given nivolumab and ipilimumab in sequence. Receptors were obtained from a human donor with melanoma. Each CDR3 is given with its conserved first and last residue. Each record gives: V gene, clone size, D gene, J gene, CDR3 protein, CDR3 DNA. D genes are given only for firm matches. Expanded clones get a size class; other rows say once, few or many, or leave the size out.

TRBV6-1	.	TRBD1	TRBJ2-7	CASSTSGTGVNEQYF	TGTGCCAGCAGTACTTCCGGGACAGGGGTCAACGAGCAGTACTTC
TRBV27	.	.	TRBJ2-7	CASSTTGRGYEQYF	TGTGCCAGCAGTACTACAGGGAGAGGTTACGAGCAGTACTTC
TRBV6-1	.	TRBD1	TRBJ1-5	CASSEFRGGADQPQHF	TGTGCCAGCAGTGAATTTAGAGGGGGCGCCGATCAGCCCCAGCATTTT
TRBV27	.	.	TRBJ1-3	CASGSGVAGNTIYF	TGTGCCAGCGGAAGCGGGGTGGCGGGAAACACCATATATTTT
TRBV28	.	TRBD2	TRBJ2-7	CASSFGIAGIYEQYF	TGTGCCAGCAGTTTCGGAATAGCGGGAATCTACGAGCAGTACTTC
TRBV5-6	.	TRBD1	TRBJ1-1	CASSSTGVNTEAFF	TGTGCCAGCAGCTCGACAGGGGTGAACACTGAAGCTTTCTTT
TRBV5-6	.	TRBD1	TRBJ1-2	CASSLPTGDYTF	TGTGCCAGCAGCTTGCCTACAGGGGACTACACCTTC
TRBV28	.	.	TRBJ1-4	CASRPTPAGAEKLFF	TGTGCCAGCAGACCCACCCCCGCAGGGGCTGAAAAACTGTTTTTT
TRBV6-5	.	.	TRBJ2-7	CASSYHSGEQYF	TGTGCCAGCAGCTACCATTCGGGCGAGCAGTACTTC
TRBV29-1	.	.	TRBJ1-4	CSARDEKLFF	TGCAGCGCCCGGGATGAAAAACTGTTTTTT
TRBV19	few	TRBD2	TRBJ2-7	CASSPAGGESYEQYF	TGTGCCAGTAGTCCCGCCGGGGGGGAGTCCTACGAGCAGTACTTC
TRBV5-1	.	TRBD1	TRBJ1-1	CASSFEGAGTEAFF	TGCGCCAGCAGCTTCGAGGGGGCAGGGACTGAAGCTTTCTTT
TRBV7-3	.	TRBD2	TRBJ2-1	CASSSGLAGGGEQFF	TGTGCCAGCAGCTCCGGACTAGCGGGTGGGGGTGAGCAGTTCTTC
TRBV2	once	.	TRBJ2-1	CASSWTDEQFF	TGTGCCAGCAGCTGGACTGATGAGCAGTTCTTC
TRBV9	.	TRBD1	TRBJ1-3	CASSVGTGSGNTIYF	TGTGCCAGCAGCGTCGGGACAGGATCCGGAAACACCATATATTTT
TRBV6-6	.	.	TRBJ2-7	CASTDRAASGAYEQYF	TGTGCCAGCACGGACAGGGCGGCTAGCGGGGCCTACGAGCAGTACTTC
TRBV6-5	.	.	TRBJ2-7	CASGGLYEQYF	TGTGCCAGCGGGGGACTCTACGAGCAGTACTTC
TRBV6-5	.	.	TRBJ2-1	CASSSDSGSYNEQFF	TGTGCCAGCAGTTCTGACTCCGGCTCCTACAATGAGCAGTTCTTC
TRBV4-1	.	.	TRBJ2-2	CASSSTVAANTGELFF	TGCGCCAGCAGCTCAACAGTTGCCGCGAACACCGGGGAGCTGTTTTTT
TRBV27	.	.	TRBJ2-7	CASSFAGTRSYEQYF	TGTGCCAGCAGTTTCGCCGGGACTCGAAGCTACGAGCAGTACTTC
TRBV30	.	TRBD1	TRBJ1-4	CAWMLGTGDEKLFF	TGTGCCTGGATGCTCGGGACAGGGGATGAAAAACTGTTTTTT
TRBV4-1	.	.	TRBJ1-3	CASSQDRGPGNTIYF	TGCGCCAGCAGCCAAGATCGTGGCCCTGGAAACACCATATATTTT
TRBV21-1	.	.	TRBJ1-2	CASSKEGQGEANYGYTF	TGTGCCAGCAGCAAAGAGGGACAGGGGGAAGCTAACTATGGCTACACCTTC
TRBV19	.	TRBD1	TRBJ1-1	CASSIARSTGAGNTEAFF	TGTGCCAGTAGTATCGCAAGGTCCACAGGGGCAGGGAACACTGAAGCTTTCTTT
TRBV27	.	TRBD1	TRBJ1-2	CASSWTGGLDYGYTF	TGTGCCAGCAGCTGGACAGGGGGCCTCGACTATGGCTACACCTTC
TRBV4-3	.	TRBD1	TRBJ1-2	CASSQDPGGSGYGYTF	TGCGCCAGCAGCCAAGACCCAGGGGGGAGTGGCTATGGCTACACCTTC
TRBV11-2	.	TRBD2	TRBJ2-3	CASSYNAGGAGTDTQYF	TGTGCCAGCAGCTATAATGCGGGGGGTGCCGGCACAGATACGCAGTATTTT
TRBV11-2	.	.	TRBJ1-5	CASSLTGFSNQPQHF	TGTGCCAGCAGCTTAACAGGGTTTAGCAATCAGCCCCAGCATTTT
TRBV4-1	.	TRBD1	TRBJ1-3	CASSPEDRGNPTQF	TGCGCCAGCAGCCCAGAGGACAGGGGGAATCCCACCCAATTT
TRBV19	.	TRBD1	TRBJ2-6	CASSRDRASGANVLTF	TGTGCCAGTAGTAGGGACAGGGCTTCTGGGGCCAACGTCCTGACTTTC
TRBV19	.	.	TRBJ1-1	CASSHPGYTYEAFF	TGTGCCAGTAGTCATCCGGGATACACTTATGAAGCTTTCTTT